The 18 T cell receptor beta chains below all came from one sample that was sequenced in a study of blood T cell repertoires in COVID-19. Data came from immunoSEQ multiplex PCR; TCRdb stores just in-frame clones and leaves some out. This sample carries 110,000 or so clones, approximately 92% of them seen once, and the ten largest clones take around 30%. Source material: peripheral blood. The source of these receptors is a man aged 70 or older with active or convalescent COVID-19.

The genes are TRBV29-1 and TRBJ2-7; 7 bases map to TRBD2. Germline CDR1 is SQVTM and CDR2 is ANQGSEA. The trim removed 6 bases at V and 6 bases at J, leaving 11 bases unmatched. The CDR3 extends over 13 amino acids. The CDR3 region is CSVPGERGREQYF. CDR3 sequence (DNA): TGCAGCGTCCCCGGGGAGCGGGGTCGCGAGCAGTACTTC.

This clone was found once. V usage is TRBV12-5 and J usage is TRBJ2-3; a possible D gene is TRBD2 (6 bases). Germline CDR1 reads LGHNT; CDR2 reads FRNRAP. The CDR3 is 15 residues long. Trimming shortened V by 5 bases and J by 2 bases, and 14 bases separated the two germline ends. The DNA for the CDR3 is TGTGCTAGTGGTACTTCGGGACTTCCCACAGATACGCAGTATTTT. This codes for CASGTSGLPTDTQYF. Together with reference TRBV12-5 and TRBJ2-3, the CDR3 gives the full variable domain: DARVTQTPRHKVTEMGQEVTMRCQPILGHNTVFWYRQTMMQGLELLAYFRNRAPLDDSGMPKDRFSAEMPDATLATLKIQPSEPRDSAVYFCASGTSGLPTDTQYFGPGTRLTVL.

The chain has TRBV24-1 and TRBJ1-1; no clear D. Germline V gene sequence: CDR1 KGHDR, CDR2 SFDVKD. V was cut by 9 bases and J by 4 bases, with 14 bases left in between. The CDR3 totals 13 residues. CDR3 loop: CATRPEEGTEAFF. CDR3 sequence (DNA): TGTGCCACCCGCCCGGAGGAGGGCACTGAAGCTTTCTTT.

This clone has only one observation. J is TRBJ1-4 and V is TRBV5-1; 10 nucleotides agree with TRBD1. Germline V gene lookup returns CDR1 SGHRS and CDR2 YFSETQ. V lost 4 bases, J lost 13 bases, and 7 bases stayed unmatched. The CDR3 runs to 13 residues. The CDR3 DNA reads as TGCGCCAGCAGCCTTGGACAGGGGGATAGACTGTTTTTT. Translated: CASSLGQGDRLFF.

Only one count was recorded for this clone. The rearrangement uses TRBV4-1 and TRBJ2-5, with D tentatively TRBD1 (5 bases). Germline V lookup: CDR1 MGHRA, CDR2 YSYEKL. This CDR3 comprises 19 residues. V was pared by 0 bases and J by 0 bases, with 20 bases between. As DNA, the CDR3 is TGCGCCAGCAGCCAAGAATACTCTCCGGTGGGGCTTTACCAAGAGACCCAGTACTTC. It is translated as CASSQEYSPVGLYQETQYF.

This rearrangement joins TRBV5-6 to TRBJ2-1; TRBD2 aligns across 11 bases. The CDR3 runs 15 residues. V lost 1 base to trimming and J lost 7 bases; unmatched junction nucleotides: 4. CDR1 SGHDT and CDR2 YYEEEE come from the germline V gene. DNA of the CDR3: TGTGCCAGCAGCTTGATAGCGGGAGGGAGAAATGAGCAGTTCTTC. Encoded protein: CASSLIAGGRNEQFF.

This chain connects TRBV6-5 to TRBJ1-1; D might be TRBD1 (5 bases). CDR1 and CDR2 from the germline V gene are MNHEY and SVGAGI. Trimming shortened V by 0 bases and J by 5 bases, and 10 bases separated the two germline ends. The CDR3 sequence is 14 residues long. Here the CDR3 DNA reads TGTGCCAGCAGTTACTCTGCGGGGGGGACTGAAGCTTTCTTT. It yields the protein CASSYSAGGTEAFF.

J is TRBJ2-1 and V is TRBV28, with D perhaps matching TRBD1 (6 bases). The germline V and J ends were trimmed by 3 bases and 0 bases, with 12 bases remaining between them. This CDR3 has 16 residues. The V gene's germline CDR1 is MDHEN and CDR2 SYDVKM. CDR3 DNA sequence: TGTGCCAGCAGTTTCCGTAGGGGGAGCTCCTACAATGAGCAGTTCTTC. Its protein product is CASSFRRGSSYNEQFF.

The chain has TRBV6-6 and TRBJ2-4; weak D call: TRBD2 (7 bases). Germline V lookup: CDR1 MNHNY, CDR2 SVGAGI (reference sequence). V gave up 6 bases and J gave up 5 bases, with 17 bases separating them. CDR3 length: 15 amino acids. CDR3 region: CASRRVGGAENIQYF. CDR3 DNA sequence: TGTGCCAGCAGGAGGGTGGGGGGGGCAGAAAACATTCAGTACTTC.

The chain combines TRBV14 with TRBJ2-2, with 8 nucleotides matching TRBD2. This CDR3 contains 16 residues. The V gene's germline CDR1 is SGHDN and CDR2 FVKESK. V dropped 4 bases and J dropped 1; count of bases not matched to a gene: 5. The DNA for the CDR3 is TGTGCCAGCAGCCTTCACCTAGCGGGGAACACCGGGGAGCTGTTTTTT. It yields the protein CASSLHLAGNTGELFF.

This chain links TRBV18 with TRBJ1-2, with 11 bases that match TRBD1. J gave up 7 bases and V 3 bases, and 1 base lay outside the gene matches. The CDR3 sequence is 13 residues long. Germline V CDR1 and CDR2: KGHSH, LQKENI. In DNA form, the CDR3 reads TGTGCCAGCTCACCCGGGACAGGGGGTGGCTACACCTTC. This encodes CASSPGTGGGYTF.

V gene TRBV6-5 combines with J gene TRBJ2-2; no reliable D call. CDR3 length equals 14 residues. V was clipped by 4 bases and J by 3 bases, with 9 bases between them. Germline V lookup: CDR1 MNHEY, CDR2 SVGAGI. This CDR3 is CASSSDTYTGELFF. As DNA, the CDR3 is TGTGCCAGCAGTTCCGACACCTACACCGGGGAGCTGTTTTTT.

The chain combines TRBV28 with TRBJ1-1; possibly TRBD1 for D (5 bases). CDR3 length: 14 residues. V dropped 6 bases and J dropped 2 bases, with 13 bases sitting between them. Germline V lookup: CDR1 MDHEN, CDR2 SYDVKM. The CDR3 region is CASSPGGGNTEAFF. As DNA, the CDR3 is TGTGCCAGCAGCCCTGGGGGGGGAAACACTGAAGCTTTCTTT.

The rearrangement links TRBV19 to TRBJ2-6; possible D gene TRBD2, 6 bases. Per germline, CDR1 LNHDA and CDR2 SQIVND (reference sequence). This CDR3 comprises 17 residues. V was shortened by 4 bases and J by 0 bases, with 13 bases between the two germline ends. Here the CDR3 DNA reads TGTGCCAGTAGTAGCGGGGCGGCGCTCTCTGGGGCCAACGTCCTGACTTTC. Amino acids: CASSSGAALSGANVLTF.

This clone has a single count. The chain links TRBV2 to TRBJ2-7; D unresolved. The CDR3 spans 11 residues. V was shortened by 9 bases and J by 1 base, with 7 bases between the two germline ends. Germline lookup yields CDR1 SNHLY and CDR2 FYNNEI. The CDR3 DNA sequence: TGTGCCAGACGACATTCCTACGAGCAGTACTTC. It is translated as CARRHSYEQYF.

CDR3 in amino acids: CASSFQGNYGYTF. CDR3 nucleotides: TGTGCCAGCAGTTTCCAGGGGAACTATGGCTACACCTTC. The gene calls are TRBV12-3 or TRBV12-4 and TRBJ1-2, with a possible D match to TRBD1 (6 bases). The V end lost 3 bases, the J end lost 2 bases, and 7 bases lay between the germline ends. The CDR3 consists of 13 residues.

This sequence joins TRBV2 and TRBJ2-7; TRBD1 aligns across 9 bases. Unmatched junction bases numbered 4, after V lost 8 bases and J lost 2 bases. The CDR3 sequence is 13 residues long. Germline V lookup: CDR1 SNHLY, CDR2 FYNNEI. The CDR3 DNA follows: TGTGCCAGCCAGGGACAGGGTCCCTACGAGCAGTACTTC. Translated, it gives CASQGQGPYEQYF. Supplemented by reference TRBV2 and TRBJ2-7, the full variable domain reads EPEVTQTPSHQVTQMGQEVILRCVPISNHLYFYWYRQILGQKVEFLVSFYNNEISEKSEIFDDQFSVERPDGSNFTLKIRSTKLEDSAMYFCASQGQGPYEQYFGPGTRLTVT.

CDR3 bases: TGTGCCAGCAGCTTAACAGGGGGAAGAGCTGAAGCTTTCTTT. As protein: CASSLTGGRAEAFF. The chain carries TRBV7-9 and TRBJ1-1; TRBD1 agrees at 8 bases. The CDR3 runs to 14 residues. With 2 bases clipped from V and 6 bases from J, the junction kept 5 bases outside the gene matches. Germline assignment: CDR1 SEHNR and CDR2 FQNEAQ (reference sequence).